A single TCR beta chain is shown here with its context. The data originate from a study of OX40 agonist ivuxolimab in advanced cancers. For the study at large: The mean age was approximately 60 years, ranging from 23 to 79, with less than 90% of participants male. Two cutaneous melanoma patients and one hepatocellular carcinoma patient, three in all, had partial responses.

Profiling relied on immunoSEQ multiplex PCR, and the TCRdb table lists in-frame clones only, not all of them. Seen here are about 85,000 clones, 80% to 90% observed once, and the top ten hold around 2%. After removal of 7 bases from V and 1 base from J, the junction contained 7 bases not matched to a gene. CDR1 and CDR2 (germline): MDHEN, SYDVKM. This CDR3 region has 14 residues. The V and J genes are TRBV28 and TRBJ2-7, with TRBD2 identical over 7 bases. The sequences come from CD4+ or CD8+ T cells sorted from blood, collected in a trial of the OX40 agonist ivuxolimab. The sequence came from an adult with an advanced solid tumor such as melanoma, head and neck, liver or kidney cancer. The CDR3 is CASTRAGESYEQYF. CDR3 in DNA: TGTGCCAGCACTCGGGCGGGGGAGTCCTACGAGCAGTACTTC.